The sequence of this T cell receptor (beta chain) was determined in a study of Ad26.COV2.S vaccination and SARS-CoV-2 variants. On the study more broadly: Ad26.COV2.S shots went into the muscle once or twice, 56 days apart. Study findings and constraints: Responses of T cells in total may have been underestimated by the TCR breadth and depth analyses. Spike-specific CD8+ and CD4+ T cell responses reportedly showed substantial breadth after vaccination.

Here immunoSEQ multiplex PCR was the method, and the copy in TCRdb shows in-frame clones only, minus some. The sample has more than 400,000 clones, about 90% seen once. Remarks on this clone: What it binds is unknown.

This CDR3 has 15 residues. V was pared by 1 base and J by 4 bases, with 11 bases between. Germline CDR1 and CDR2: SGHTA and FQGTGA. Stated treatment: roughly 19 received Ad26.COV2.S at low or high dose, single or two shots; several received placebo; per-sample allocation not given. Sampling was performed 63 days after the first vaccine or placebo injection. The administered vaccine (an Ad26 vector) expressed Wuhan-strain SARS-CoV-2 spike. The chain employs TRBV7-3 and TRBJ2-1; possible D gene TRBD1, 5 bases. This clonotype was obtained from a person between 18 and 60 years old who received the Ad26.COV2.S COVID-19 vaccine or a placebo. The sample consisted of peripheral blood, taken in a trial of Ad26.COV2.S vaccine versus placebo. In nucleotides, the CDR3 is TGTGCCAGCAGCTTAAAAGGGGTAATATACAATGAGCAGTTCTTC. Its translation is CASSLKGVIYNEQFF.